This T cell receptor (beta chain) was documented in a study of cytomegalovirus exposure and HLA in healthy donors. Overall study results and limits: Most TCR sequences were seen very rarely across donors, but some public TCRs occurred in many.

V was clipped by 3 bases and J by 5 bases, with 10 bases between them. The germline V gene has CDR1 KGHSH and CDR2 LQKENI. The CDR3 has 14 amino acids. A note on this clone: What it binds is unknown.

The PCR employed 60 Vbeta primers together with 13 Jbeta primers. Assay used: immunoSEQ multiplex PCR; TCRdb lists only in-frame clones, some missing. Of around 140,000 clones in the sample, roughly 80% are singletons; the top ten hold about 1.5%. The rearrangement joins TRBV18 to TRBJ2-2; perhaps TRBD2 as D (5 bases). Source material: PBMCs. This receptor was identified in a female donor in good health and CMV-seronegative. DNA for the CDR3: TGTGCCAGCTCACCCATCGGCGGGACCGGGGAGCTGTTTTTT. Encoded protein: CASSPIGGTGELFF.